This entry lists 2 T cell receptor beta chains sequenced from one sample in a study of blood T cell repertoires in COVID-19. Measured with immunoSEQ multiplex PCR; TCRdb has only the in-frame clones, and not every one. The table records about 83,000 clones, roughly 83% of them present only once. Sequencing used peripheral blood. These receptors were taken from a man aged 45-65 years with active COVID-19.

The V call is TRBV2, the J call TRBJ2-1; D tentatively reads TRBD1 or TRBD2 (12 bases each). Trimming took 6 bases from V and 4 from J, leaving 37 bases between them. This CDR3 is 22 amino acids long. From germline, CDR1 is SNHLY and CDR2 FYNNEI. CDR3 loop: CASRRDRGLRASGRGRYNEQFF. The CDR3 coding sequence is TGTGCCAGCAGGCGGGACAGGGGGCTTCGGGCTAGCGGGAGGGGGAGATACAATGAGCAGTTCTTC.

The rearrangement links TRBV24-1 to TRBJ2-1; 9 nucleotides line up with TRBD2. Germline values: CDR1 KGHDR, CDR2 SFDVKD. The CDR3 runs to 15 residues. J gave up 9 bases and V 6 bases, and 11 bases lay outside the gene matches. CDR3 sequence (DNA): TGTGCCACCAGTTTCTGGGCTAGCGGGACGAGTGAGCAGTTCTTC. Its translation is CATSFWASGTSEQFF.